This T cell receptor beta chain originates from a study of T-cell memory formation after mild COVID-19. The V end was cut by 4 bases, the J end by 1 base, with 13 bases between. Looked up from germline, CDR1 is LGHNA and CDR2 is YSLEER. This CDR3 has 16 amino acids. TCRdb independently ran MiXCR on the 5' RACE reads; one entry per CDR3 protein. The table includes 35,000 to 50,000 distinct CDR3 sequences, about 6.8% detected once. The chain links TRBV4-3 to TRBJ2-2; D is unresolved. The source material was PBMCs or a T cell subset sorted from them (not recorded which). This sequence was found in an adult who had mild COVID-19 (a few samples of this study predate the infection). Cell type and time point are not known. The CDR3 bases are TGCGCCAGCAGCCCAGCCCCAGGAAAGAACACCGGGGAGCTGTTTTTT. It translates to CASSPAPGKNTGELFF.